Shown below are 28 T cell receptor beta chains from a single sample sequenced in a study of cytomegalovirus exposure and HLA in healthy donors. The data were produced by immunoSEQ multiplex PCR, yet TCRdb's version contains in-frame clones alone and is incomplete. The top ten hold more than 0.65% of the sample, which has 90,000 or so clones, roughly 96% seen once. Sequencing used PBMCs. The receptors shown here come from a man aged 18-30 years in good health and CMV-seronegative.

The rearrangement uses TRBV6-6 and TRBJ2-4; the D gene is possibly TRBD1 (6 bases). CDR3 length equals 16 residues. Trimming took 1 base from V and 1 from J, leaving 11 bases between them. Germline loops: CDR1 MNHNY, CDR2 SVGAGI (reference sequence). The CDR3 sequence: CASSYYSGEAKNIQYF. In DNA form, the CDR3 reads TGTGCCAGCAGTTACTATTCAGGGGAGGCCAAAAACATTCAGTACTTC.

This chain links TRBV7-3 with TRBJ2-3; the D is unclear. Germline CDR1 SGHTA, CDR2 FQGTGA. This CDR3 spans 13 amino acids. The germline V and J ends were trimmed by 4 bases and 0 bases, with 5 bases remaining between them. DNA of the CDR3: TGTGCCAGCAGCTCGGTTAGCACAGATACGCAGTATTTT. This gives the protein CASSSVSTDTQYF.

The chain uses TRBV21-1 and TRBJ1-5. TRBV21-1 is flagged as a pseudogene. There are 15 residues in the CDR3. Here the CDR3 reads CASRLPGSSNQPQHF. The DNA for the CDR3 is TGTGCCAGCAGATTACCGGGATCTAGCAATCAGCCCCAGCATTTT.

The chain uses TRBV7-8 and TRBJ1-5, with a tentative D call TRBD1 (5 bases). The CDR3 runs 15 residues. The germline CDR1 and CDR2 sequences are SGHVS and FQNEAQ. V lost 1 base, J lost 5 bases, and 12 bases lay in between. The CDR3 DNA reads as TGTGCCAGCAGCTTAGAAGGGCAGACAGATCAGCCCCAGCATTTT. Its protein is CASSLEGQTDQPQHF.

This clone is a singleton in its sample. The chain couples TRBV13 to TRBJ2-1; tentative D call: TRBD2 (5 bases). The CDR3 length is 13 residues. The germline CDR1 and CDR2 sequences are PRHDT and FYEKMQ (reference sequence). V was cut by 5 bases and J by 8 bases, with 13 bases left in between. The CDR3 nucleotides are TGTGCCAGCAGCACGGGCGGGCACTATGAGCAGTTCTTC. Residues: CASSTGGHYEQFF.

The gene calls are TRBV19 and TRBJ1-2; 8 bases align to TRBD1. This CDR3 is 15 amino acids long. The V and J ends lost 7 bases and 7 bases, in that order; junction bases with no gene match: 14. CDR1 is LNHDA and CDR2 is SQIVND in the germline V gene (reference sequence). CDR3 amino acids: CASTPTGEGAAGYTF. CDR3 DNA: TGTGCCAGTACCCCGACAGGGGAGGGTGCTGCTGGCTACACCTTC.

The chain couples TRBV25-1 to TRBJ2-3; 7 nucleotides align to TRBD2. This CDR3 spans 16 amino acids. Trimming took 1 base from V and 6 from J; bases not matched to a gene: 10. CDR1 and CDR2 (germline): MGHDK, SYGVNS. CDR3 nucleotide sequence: TGTGCCAGCAGTGAATTGAGGGGCGGGAGCGGTGATACGCAGTATTTT. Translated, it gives CASSELRGGSGDTQYF.

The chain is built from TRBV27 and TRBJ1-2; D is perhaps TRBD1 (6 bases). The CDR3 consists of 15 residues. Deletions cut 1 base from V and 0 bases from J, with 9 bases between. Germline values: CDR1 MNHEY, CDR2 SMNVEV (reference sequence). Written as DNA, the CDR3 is TGTGCCAGCAGTTTATTCCCAGGGGCTAACTATGGCTACACCTTC. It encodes CASSLFPGANYGYTF.

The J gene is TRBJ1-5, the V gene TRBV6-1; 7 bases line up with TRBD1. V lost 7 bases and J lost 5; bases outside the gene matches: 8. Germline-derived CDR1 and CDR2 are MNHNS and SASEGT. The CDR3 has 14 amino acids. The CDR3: CASTPQGVYQPQHF. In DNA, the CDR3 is TGTGCCAGCACTCCCCAGGGGGTTTATCAGCCCCAGCATTTT.

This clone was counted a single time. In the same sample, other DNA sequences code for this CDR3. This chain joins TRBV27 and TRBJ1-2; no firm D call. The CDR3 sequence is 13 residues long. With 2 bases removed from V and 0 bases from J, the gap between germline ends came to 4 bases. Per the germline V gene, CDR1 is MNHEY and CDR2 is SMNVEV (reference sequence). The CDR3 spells CASSLRANYGYTF. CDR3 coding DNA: TGTGCCAGCAGTTTAAGAGCTAACTATGGCTACACCTTC.

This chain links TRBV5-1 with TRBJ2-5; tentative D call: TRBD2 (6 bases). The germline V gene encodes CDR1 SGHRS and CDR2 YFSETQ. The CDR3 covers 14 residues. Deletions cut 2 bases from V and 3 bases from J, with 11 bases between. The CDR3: CASSFRSGEETQYF. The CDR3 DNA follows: TGCGCCAGCAGCTTCCGTAGCGGAGAAGAGACCCAGTACTTC.

CDR3 bases: TGTGCCAGCACCCTTCCCCAACAGGGGGCTGGCTACACCTTC. Amino acids: CASTLPQQGAGYTF. The rearrangement joins TRBV19 to TRBJ1-2; 9 bases are a match to TRBD1. The CDR3 is made up of 14 amino acids. The ends lost 9 bases at V and 7 bases at J; junction bases unmatched: 12. Germline-derived CDR1 and CDR2 are LNHDA and SQIVND (reference sequence).

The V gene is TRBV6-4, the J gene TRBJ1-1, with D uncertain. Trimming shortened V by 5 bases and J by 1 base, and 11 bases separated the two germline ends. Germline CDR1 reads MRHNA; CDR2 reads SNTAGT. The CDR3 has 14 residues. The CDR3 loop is CASSPQAGNTEAFF. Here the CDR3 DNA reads TGTGCCAGCAGTCCCCAGGCAGGGAACACTGAAGCTTTCTTT.

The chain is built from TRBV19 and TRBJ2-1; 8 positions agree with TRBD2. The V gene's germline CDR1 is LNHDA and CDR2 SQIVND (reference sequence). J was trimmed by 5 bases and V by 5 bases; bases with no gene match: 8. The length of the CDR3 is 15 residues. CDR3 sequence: CASSQWGLGHNEQFF. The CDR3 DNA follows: TGTGCCAGTAGTCAGTGGGGACTAGGCCACAATGAGCAGTTCTTC.

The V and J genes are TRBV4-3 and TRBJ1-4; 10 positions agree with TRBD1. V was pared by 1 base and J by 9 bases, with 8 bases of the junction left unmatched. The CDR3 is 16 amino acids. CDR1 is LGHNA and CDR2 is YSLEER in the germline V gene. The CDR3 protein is CASSQGTTGQGQKLFF. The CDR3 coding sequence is TGCGCCAGCAGCCAAGGGACGACGGGACAGGGGCAAAAACTGTTTTTT.

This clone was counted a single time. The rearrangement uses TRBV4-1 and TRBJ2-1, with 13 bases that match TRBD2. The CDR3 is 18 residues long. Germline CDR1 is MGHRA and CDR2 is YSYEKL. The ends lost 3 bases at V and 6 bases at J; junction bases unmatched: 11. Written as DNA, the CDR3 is TGCGCCAGCAGCCAGAGTGGAACCGGGACTAGCGGGACCAATGAGCAGTTCTTC. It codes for CASSQSGTGTSGTNEQFF.

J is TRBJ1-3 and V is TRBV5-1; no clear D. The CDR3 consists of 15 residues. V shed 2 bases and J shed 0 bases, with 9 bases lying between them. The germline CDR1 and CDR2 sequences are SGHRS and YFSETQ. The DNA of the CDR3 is TGCGCCAGCAGCTTAGACGGAGGCTCTGGAAACACCATATATTTT. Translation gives CASSLDGGSGNTIYF.

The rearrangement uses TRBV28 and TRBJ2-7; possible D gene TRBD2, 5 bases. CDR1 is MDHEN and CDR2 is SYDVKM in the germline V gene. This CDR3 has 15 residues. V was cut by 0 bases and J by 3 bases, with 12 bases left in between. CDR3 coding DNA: TGTGCCAGCAGTTTATGGAGGGCGCCCAGCTACGAGCAGTACTTC. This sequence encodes CASSLWRAPSYEQYF.

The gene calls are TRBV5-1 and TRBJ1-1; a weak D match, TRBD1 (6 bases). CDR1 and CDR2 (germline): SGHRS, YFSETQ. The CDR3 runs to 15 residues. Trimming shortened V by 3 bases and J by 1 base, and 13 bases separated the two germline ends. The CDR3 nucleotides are TGCGCCAGCAGCTCCTCGGGACAATGGAACACTGAAGCTTTCTTT. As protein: CASSSSGQWNTEAFF.

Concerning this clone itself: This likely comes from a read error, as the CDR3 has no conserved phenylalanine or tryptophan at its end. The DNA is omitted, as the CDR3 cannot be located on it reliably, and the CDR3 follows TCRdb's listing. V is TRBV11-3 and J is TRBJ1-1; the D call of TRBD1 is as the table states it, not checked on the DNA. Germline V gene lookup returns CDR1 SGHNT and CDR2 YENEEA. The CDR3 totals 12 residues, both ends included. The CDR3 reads CASSLSGQPLTC.

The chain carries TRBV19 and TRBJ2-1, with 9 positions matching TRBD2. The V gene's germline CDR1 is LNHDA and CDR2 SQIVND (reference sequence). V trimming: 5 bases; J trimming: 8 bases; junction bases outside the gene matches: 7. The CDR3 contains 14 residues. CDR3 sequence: CASSQAGTSHEQFF. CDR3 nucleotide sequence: TGTGCCAGTAGTCAAGCCGGGACTAGCCATGAGCAGTTCTTC.

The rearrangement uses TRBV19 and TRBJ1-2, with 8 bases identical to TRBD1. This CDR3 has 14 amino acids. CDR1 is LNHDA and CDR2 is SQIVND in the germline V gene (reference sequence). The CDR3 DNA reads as TGTGGGTCCGGGACAGGACCCCCCAACTATGGCTACACCTTC. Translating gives CGSGTGPPNYGYTF.

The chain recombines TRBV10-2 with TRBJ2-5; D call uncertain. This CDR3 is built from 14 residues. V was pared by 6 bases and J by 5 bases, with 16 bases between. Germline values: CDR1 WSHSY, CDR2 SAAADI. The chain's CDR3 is CASRQSVGWETQYF. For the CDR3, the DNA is TGCGCCAGCAGACAGAGTGTTGGGTGGGAGACCCAGTACTTC.

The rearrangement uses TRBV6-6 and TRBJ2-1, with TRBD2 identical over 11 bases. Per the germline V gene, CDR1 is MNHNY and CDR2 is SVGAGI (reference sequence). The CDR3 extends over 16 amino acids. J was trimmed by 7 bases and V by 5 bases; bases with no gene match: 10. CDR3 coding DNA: TGTGCCAGCAGTCCTCAGACTAGCGGGGCCGTGAATGAGCAGTTCTTC. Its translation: CASSPQTSGAVNEQFF.

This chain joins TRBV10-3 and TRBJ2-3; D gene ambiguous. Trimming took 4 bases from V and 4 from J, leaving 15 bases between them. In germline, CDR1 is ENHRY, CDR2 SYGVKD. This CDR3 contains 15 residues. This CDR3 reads CAISGLGRSPDTQYF. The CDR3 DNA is TGTGCCATCAGTGGGCTAGGAAGATCACCAGATACGCAGTATTTT.

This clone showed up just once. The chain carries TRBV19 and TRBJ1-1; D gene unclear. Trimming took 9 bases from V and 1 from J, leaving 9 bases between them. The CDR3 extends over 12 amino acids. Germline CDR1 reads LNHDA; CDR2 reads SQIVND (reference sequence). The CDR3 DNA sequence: TGTGCCAGCCGTAGACAGAACACTGAAGCTTTCTTT. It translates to CASRRQNTEAFF.

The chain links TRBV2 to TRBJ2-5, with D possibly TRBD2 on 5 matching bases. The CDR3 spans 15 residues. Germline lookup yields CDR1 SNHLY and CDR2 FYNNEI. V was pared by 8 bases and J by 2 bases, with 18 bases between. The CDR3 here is CASDRRSGTQETQYF. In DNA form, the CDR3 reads TGTGCCAGCGACCGAAGGTCGGGAACGCAAGAGACCCAGTACTTC. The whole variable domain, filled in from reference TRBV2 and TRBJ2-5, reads EPEVTQTPSHQVTQMGQEVILRCVPISNHLYFYWYRQILGQKVEFLVSFYNNEISEKSEIFDDQFSVERPDGSNFTLKIRSTKLEDSAMYFCASDRRSGTQETQYFGPGTRLLVL.

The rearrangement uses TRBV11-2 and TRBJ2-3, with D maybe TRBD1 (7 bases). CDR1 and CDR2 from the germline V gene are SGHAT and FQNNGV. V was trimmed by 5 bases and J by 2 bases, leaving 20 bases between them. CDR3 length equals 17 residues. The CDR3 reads CASSGGTAAPLTDTQYF. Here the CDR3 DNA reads TGTGCCAGCAGCGGGGGGACAGCAGCTCCACTCACAGATACGCAGTATTTT.